This T cell receptor beta chain derives from a study of Ad26.COV2.S vaccination and SARS-CoV-2 variants. About the research overall: Participants got Ad26.COV2.S intramuscularly, once or twice 56 days apart.

V shed 6 bases and J 9 bases; nucleotides not matched to a gene: 5. The CDR3 length is 12 residues. This clone was counted ten times or more. Repertoires were generated with immunoSEQ multiplex PCR, while TCRdb's copy carries only in-frame clones and drops some. The table records about 480,000 clones, 87% of them present only once. Treatment here: over 15 received Ad26.COV2.S at low or high dose, single or two shots; about 5 received placebo; per-sample allocation not given. Samples analyzed were those drawn on day 63 after the first vaccine or placebo injection. An Ad26 vector expressing Wuhan-strain SARS-CoV-2 spike constituted the vaccine.

The chain couples TRBV12-3 or TRBV12-4 to TRBJ1-5, with 7 nucleotides matching TRBD1. The sequence derives from a person between 18 and 60 years old who received the Ad26.COV2.S COVID-19 vaccine or a placebo. This specimen was peripheral blood, taken in a trial of Ad26.COV2.S vaccine versus placebo. The CDR3 here is CASRGTVGPQHF. Here the CDR3 DNA reads TGTGCCAGCAGGGGGACAGTTGGGCCCCAGCATTTT.